In its sample, the clone carrying this TCR beta chain was seen many times. Its antigen is unknown. Priming with a constant-region primer yielded TCR beta cDNA from around 0.45 ug total RNA. ARM-PCR, slightly modified, supplied the TCR beta libraries through three nested multiplex PCR rounds. The two initial PCR rounds, roughly 10 cycles each, used TRBV1-TRBV30 forward and C-beta reverse primers. TCRdb used MiXCR to reprocess the multiplex PCR reads, holding one entry per CDR3 protein. The data show some 120,000 distinct CDR3 sequences, about 59% seen once. From around 18-30 mg of unsorted bulk tissue, DNA and RNA were co-extracted together. Five separate regions per tumor were sampled. This sample was taken from a study of tumor-infiltrating lymphocytes in primary liver carcinoma. On the study more broadly: These were node-negative, non-metastatic T1-T3 tumors of 4.2 to 10 cm.

Study-level points and caveats: Presence in all five tumor regions was observed for only about 7-24% of top clones.

Trimming removed 2 bases from V and 5 bases from J, with 9 bases in between. The CDR3 contains 13 residues. The sample comprised liver tumor tissue from sampling region 1. Subset denoted: tumor region T1, superior pole. The clonotype was recovered from a woman aged 55-75 years with primary liver carcinoma and hepatitis B virus infection. V usage is TRBV12-3 or TRBV12-4 and J usage is TRBJ1-1; a weak D match, TRBD1 (6 bases). Written as DNA, the CDR3 is TGTGCCAGCAGTTTATCAGGGGAAACTGAAGCTTTCTTT. Amino acid sequence: CASSLSGETEAFF.